This T cell receptor beta chain derives from a study of T-cell reconstitution after alpha-beta-depleted transplantation in children. Broader study findings: A year post-transplant, T-cell counts and diversity derived mostly from newly produced T cells. At day 60, the high TCRbeta diversity found in some patients originated from recipient T cells and thymic progenitors that had survived. It was reported that alpha-beta T cells came from several hundred expanded graft clones (about two months after transplant).

This clonotype has a count of ten or more. Antigen specificity is unknown. Preparation of the TCRbeta library used unique molecular identifiers. TCRdb redid the calling of the PCR reads with MiXCR, one entry per CDR3 protein. Counted here are around 4,200 distinct CDR3 sequences, about an eighth occurring once; the ten biggest clones make up about 26%. The CDR3 is made up of 15 amino acids. The germline CDR1 and CDR2 sequences are MDHEN and SYDVKM. Trimming removed 3 bases from V and 2 bases from J; junction bases left unmatched: 6. The source material was PBMCs, mostly from graft donor cells, sampled 60 days after TCRalphabeta/CD19-depleted stem cell transplant. The chain has TRBV28 and TRBJ1-2; 7 bases match TRBD1. The sequence came from a male patient between 2 and 9 years old who had a stem cell transplant for acute lymphoblastic leukemia, so the T cells may come from the graft donor. CDR3: CASSFQQGWNYGYTF. For the CDR3, the DNA is TGTGCCAGCAGTTTTCAACAGGGGTGGAACTATGGCTACACCTTC.